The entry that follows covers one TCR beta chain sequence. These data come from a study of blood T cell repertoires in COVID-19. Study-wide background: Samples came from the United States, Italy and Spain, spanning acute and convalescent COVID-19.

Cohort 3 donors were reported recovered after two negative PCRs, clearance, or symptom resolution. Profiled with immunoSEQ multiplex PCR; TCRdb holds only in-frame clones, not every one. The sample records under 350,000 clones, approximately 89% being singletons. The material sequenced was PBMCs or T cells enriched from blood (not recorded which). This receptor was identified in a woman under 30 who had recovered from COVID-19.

The CDR3 here is CASSLEQPYEQYF. Written as DNA, the CDR3 is TGCGCCAGCAGCTTGGAACAGCCCTACGAGCAGTACTTC. This chain connects TRBV5-1 to TRBJ2-7; D not resolved. Germline-derived CDR1 and CDR2 are SGHRS and YFSETQ. The germline V and J ends were trimmed by 0 bases and 2 bases, with 6 bases remaining between them. The length of the CDR3 is 13 residues. Full variable domain (outside the CDR3, taken from reference TRBV5-1 and TRBJ2-7): KAGVTQTPRYLIKTRGQQVTLSCSPISGHRSVSWYQQTPGQGLQFLFEYFSETQRNKGNFPGRFSGRQFSNSRSEMNVSTLELGDSALYLCASSLEQPYEQYFGPGTRLTVT.